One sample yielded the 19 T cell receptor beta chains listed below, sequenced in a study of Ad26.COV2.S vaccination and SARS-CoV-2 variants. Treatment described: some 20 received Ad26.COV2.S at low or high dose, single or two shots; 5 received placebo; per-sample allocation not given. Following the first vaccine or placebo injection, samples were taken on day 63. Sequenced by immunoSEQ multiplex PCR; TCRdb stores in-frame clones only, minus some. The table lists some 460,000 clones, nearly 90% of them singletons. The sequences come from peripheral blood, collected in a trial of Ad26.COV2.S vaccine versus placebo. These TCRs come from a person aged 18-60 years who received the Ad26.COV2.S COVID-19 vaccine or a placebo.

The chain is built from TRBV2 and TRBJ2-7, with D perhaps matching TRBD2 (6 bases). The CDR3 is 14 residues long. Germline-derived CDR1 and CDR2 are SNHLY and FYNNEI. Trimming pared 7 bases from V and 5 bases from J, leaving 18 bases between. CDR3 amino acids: CASKVGIGRNEQYF. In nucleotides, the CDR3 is TGTGCCAGCAAAGTGGGTATAGGGAGGAACGAGCAGTACTTC.

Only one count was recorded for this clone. For the CDR3, the DNA is TGTGCCACCAGTGATTTCACCGGGGAGCTGTTTTTT. Its protein is CATSDFTGELFF. The chain joins TRBV24-1 to TRBJ2-2; D is unclear. V was cut by 1 base and J by 4 bases, with 0 bases left in between. Germline V lookup: CDR1 KGHDR, CDR2 SFDVKD. The CDR3 has 12 residues.

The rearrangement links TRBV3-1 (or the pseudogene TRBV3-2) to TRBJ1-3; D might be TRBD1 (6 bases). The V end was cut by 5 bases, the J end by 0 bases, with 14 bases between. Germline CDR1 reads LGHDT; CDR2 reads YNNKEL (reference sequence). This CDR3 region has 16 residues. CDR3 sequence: CASSFTGSPSGNTIYF. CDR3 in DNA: TGTGCCAGCAGCTTTACAGGGAGTCCCTCTGGAAACACCATATATTTT.

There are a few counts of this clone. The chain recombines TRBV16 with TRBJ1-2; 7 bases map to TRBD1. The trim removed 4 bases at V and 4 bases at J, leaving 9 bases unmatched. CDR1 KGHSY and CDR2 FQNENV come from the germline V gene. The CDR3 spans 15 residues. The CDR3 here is CASSRYRDRSYGYTF. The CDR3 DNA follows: TGTGCCAGCAGCCGCTACCGGGACAGATCCTATGGCTACACCTTC.

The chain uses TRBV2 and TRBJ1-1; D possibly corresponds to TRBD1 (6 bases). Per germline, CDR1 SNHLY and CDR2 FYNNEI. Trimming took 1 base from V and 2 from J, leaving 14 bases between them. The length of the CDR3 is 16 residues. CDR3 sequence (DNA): TGTGCCAGCAGTGAAGGGGTTGGGGGCGGAAACACTGAAGCTTTCTTT. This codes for CASSEGVGGGNTEAFF.

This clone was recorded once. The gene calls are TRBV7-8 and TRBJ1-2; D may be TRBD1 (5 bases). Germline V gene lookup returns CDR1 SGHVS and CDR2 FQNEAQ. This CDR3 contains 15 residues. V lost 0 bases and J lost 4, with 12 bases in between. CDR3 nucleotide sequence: TGTGCCAGCAGCTTAGCTGCCAGGGCTAGCTATGGCTACACCTTC. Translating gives CASSLAARASYGYTF.

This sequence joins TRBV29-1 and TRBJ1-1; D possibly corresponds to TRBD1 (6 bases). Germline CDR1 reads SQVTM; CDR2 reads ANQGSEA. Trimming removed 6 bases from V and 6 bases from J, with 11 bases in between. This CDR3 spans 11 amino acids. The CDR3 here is CSVRQASEAFF. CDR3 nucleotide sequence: TGCAGCGTACGACAGGCCTCTGAAGCTTTCTTT.

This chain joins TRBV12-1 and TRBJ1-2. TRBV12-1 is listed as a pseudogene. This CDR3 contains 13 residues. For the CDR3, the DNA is TGTGCCAGCAGCTTACGGGTTTTCTATGGCTACACCTTC. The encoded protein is CASSLRVFYGYTF.

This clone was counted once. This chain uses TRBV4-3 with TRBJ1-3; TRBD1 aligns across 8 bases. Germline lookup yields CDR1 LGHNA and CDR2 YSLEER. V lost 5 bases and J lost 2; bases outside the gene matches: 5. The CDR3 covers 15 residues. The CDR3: CASSFLQGAGNTIYF. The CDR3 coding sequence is TGCGCCAGCAGCTTCTTACAGGGGGCTGGAAACACCATATATTTT.

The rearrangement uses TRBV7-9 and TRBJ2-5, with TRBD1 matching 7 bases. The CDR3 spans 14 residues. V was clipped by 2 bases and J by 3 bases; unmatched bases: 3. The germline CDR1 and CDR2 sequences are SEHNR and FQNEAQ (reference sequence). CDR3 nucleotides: TGTGCCAGCAGCTTATGGGGACAGAAAGAGACCCAGTACTTC. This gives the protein CASSLWGQKETQYF.

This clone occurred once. The CDR3 protein is CATSRWGEGSYNEQFF. The CDR3 nucleotides are TGTGCCACCAGCAGATGGGGGGAGGGATCCTACAATGAGCAGTTCTTC. The chain recombines TRBV15 with TRBJ2-1, with 7 bases that match TRBD2. Germline trimming cut 2 bases from V and 1 base from J; bases unmatched to any gene: 5. The CDR3 covers 16 residues. Germline V gene sequence: CDR1 LNHNV, CDR2 YYDKDF (reference sequence). Supplemented by reference TRBV15 and TRBJ2-1, the full variable domain reads DAMVIQNPRYQVTQFGKPVTLSCSQTLNHNVMYWYQQKSSQAPKLLFHYYDKDFNNEADTPDNFQSRRPNTSFCFLDIRSPGLGDTAMYLCATSRWGEGSYNEQFFGPGTRLTVL.

This CDR3 reads CASSLEGEAFF. In DNA, the CDR3 is TGTGCCAGCAGCTTAGAAGGTGAAGCTTTCTTT. The chain combines TRBV7-9 with TRBJ1-1, with unresolved D. V lost 1 base to trimming and J lost 7 bases, with 4 bases between them. Germline V gives CDR1 SEHNR, CDR2 FQNEAQ (reference sequence). This CDR3 contains 11 residues.

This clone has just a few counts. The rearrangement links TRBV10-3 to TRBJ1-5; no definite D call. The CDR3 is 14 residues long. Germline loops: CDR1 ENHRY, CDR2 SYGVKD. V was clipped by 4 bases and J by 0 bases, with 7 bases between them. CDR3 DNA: TGTGCCATCAGTGCGGACTATAGCAATCAGCCCCAGCATTTT. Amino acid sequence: CAISADYSNQPQHF.

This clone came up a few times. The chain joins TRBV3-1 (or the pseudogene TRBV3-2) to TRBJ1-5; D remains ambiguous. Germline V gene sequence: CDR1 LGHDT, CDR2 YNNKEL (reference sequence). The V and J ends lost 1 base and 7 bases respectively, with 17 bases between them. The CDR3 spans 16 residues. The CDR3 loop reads CASSQGFRGIGQPQHF. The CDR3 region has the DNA TGTGCCAGCAGCCAAGGGTTTCGAGGTATTGGGCAGCCCCAGCATTTT.

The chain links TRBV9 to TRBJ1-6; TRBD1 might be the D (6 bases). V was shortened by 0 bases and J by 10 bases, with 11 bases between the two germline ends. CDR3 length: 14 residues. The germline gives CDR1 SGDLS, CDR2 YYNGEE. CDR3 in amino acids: CASSVEGERSPLHF. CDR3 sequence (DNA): TGTGCCAGCAGCGTAGAGGGGGAGAGATCACCCCTCCACTTT.

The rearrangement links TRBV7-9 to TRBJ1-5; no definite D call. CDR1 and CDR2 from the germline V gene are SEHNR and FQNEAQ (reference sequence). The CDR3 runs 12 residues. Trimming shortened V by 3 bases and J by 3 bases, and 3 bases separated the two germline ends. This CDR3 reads CASSLINQPQHF. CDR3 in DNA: TGTGCCAGCAGCTTGATCAATCAGCCCCAGCATTTT.

The CDR3 DNA sequence: TGTGCCAGCAGCCCAGACAGGGGGAGGTACAATGAGCAGTTCTTC. It is translated as CASSPDRGRYNEQFF. The rearrangement links TRBV3-1 (or the pseudogene TRBV3-2) to TRBJ2-1; 9 nucleotides line up with TRBD1. The CDR3 extends over 15 amino acids. Germline-derived CDR1 and CDR2 are LGHDT and YNNKEL (reference sequence). The V segment lost 4 bases and the J segment 4 bases; nucleotides outside the gene matches: 5.

The CDR3 DNA is TGTGCCAGCAGCGCCGAGGGGGGGCTAACGCAGTATTTT. It specifies CASSAEGGLTQYF. This chain joins TRBV9 and TRBJ2-3; a weak D match, TRBD2 (7 bases). The CDR3 length is 13 residues. Germline CDR1 and CDR2: SGDLS and YYNGEE. Trimming left V 3 bases short and J 9 bases short, with 14 bases between.

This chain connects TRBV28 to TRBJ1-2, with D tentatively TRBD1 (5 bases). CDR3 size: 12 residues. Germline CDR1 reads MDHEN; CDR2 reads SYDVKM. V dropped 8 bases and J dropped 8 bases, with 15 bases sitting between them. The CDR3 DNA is TGTGCCAGCGGGACGGACCTATGGGGCTACACCTTC. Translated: CASGTDLWGYTF.